This T cell receptor (beta chain) was sequenced in a study of cytomegalovirus exposure and HLA in healthy donors. Turning to the study itself: Earlier work reported 100 million or so unique TCR beta sequences from 150 million to 200 million T cells.

About this clone itself: Antigen: not known.

It was with 60 Vbeta and 13 Jbeta primers that the PCR ran. Generated by immunoSEQ multiplex PCR, the TCRdb table keeps only in-frame clones and is missing some. The sample holds about 170,000 clones, 80% to 90% seen once. V trimming: 0 bases; J trimming: 5 bases; junction bases outside the gene matches: 13. The CDR3 covers 17 residues. CDR1 ENHRY and CDR2 SYGVKD come from the germline V gene. Study observations and caveats: Later analysis identified a missense DCLRE1C variant that was linked to TCR beta V- and J-gene trimming.

The V call is TRBV10-3, the J call TRBJ2-7; TRBD1 agrees at 7 bases. Input material: PBMCs. This clonotype originated in a woman between 18 and 29 years old in good health and CMV-seronegative. The CDR3 coding sequence is TGTGCCATCAGTGAGTCGACTCCAAGGGGGCGATCTCACGAGCAGTACTTC. The encoded protein is CAISESTPRGRSHEQYF.